This entry lists 25 T cell receptor beta chains sequenced from one sample in a study of OX40 agonist ivuxolimab in advanced cancers. Produced via immunoSEQ multiplex PCR; TCRdb's table is partial and in-frame only. The sample contains about 58,000 clones, 90% to 95% of which appear only once. The specimen comprised CD4+ or CD8+ T cells sorted from blood, sampled in a trial of the OX40 agonist ivuxolimab. These receptors originate from an adult with an advanced solid tumor such as melanoma, head and neck, liver or kidney cancer.

The chain is built from TRBV13 and TRBJ2-2; 9 bases fit TRBD2. The CDR3 runs 17 residues. Germline CDR1 and CDR2: PRHDT and FYEKMQ (reference sequence). Trimming at V came to 8 bases and at J to 0 bases, leaving 10 bases not matched to a gene. The CDR3 is CASSMAGGGANTGELFF. The DNA for the CDR3 is TGTGCCAGCTCAATGGCGGGAGGGGGTGCGAACACCGGGGAGCTGTTTTTT.

This rearrangement joins TRBV7-8 to TRBJ2-1, with 8 bases fitting TRBD2. This CDR3 is built from 16 residues. The V gene end was trimmed by 5 bases and the J gene end by 3 bases; junction bases not matched to a gene: 9. Germline CDR1 is SGHVS and CDR2 is FQNEAQ. The CDR3 is CASSPPGLGDYNEQFF. The DNA of the CDR3 is TGTGCCAGCAGCCCACCGGGACTAGGAGACTACAATGAGCAGTTCTTC.

This rearrangement joins TRBV28 to TRBJ2-2, with 9 nucleotides matching TRBD2. CDR3 length: 19 amino acids. From germline, CDR1 is MDHEN and CDR2 SYDVKM. The ends lost 10 bases at V and 5 bases at J; junction bases unmatched: 23. This CDR3 reads CATRTNAVSGRSWTGELFF. The DNA of the CDR3 is TGTGCCACCCGGACCAACGCGGTTAGCGGGAGAAGTTGGACCGGGGAGCTGTTTTTT.

This chain connects TRBV27 to TRBJ1-5, with a possible D match to TRBD1 (6 bases). Germline loops: CDR1 MNHEY, CDR2 SMNVEV (reference sequence). The CDR3 runs 14 residues. V was trimmed by 3 bases and J by 9 bases, leaving 15 bases between them. The CDR3 nucleotides read TGTGCCAGCAGTTTGGTAGGGGGGCTCGGGCCCCAGCATTTT. Amino acid sequence: CASSLVGGLGPQHF.

The chain carries TRBV5-6 and TRBJ2-3; D perhaps matches TRBD2 (5 bases). This CDR3 is built from 15 residues. The ends were cut back, 4 bases at V and 1 base at J, with 13 bases in the middle. Germline assignment: CDR1 SGHDT and CDR2 YYEEEE. For the CDR3, the DNA is TGTGCCAGCAGCGTCCGGGCGGGCGGCACAGATACGCAGTATTTT. This gives the protein CASSVRAGGTDTQYF.

This clone was found once. The rearrangement uses TRBV21-1 and TRBJ2-7; TRBD2, the table's D call, was not compared with the DNA. TRBV21-1 is marked as a pseudogene. This CDR3 region has 19 residues. Written as DNA, the CDR3 is TGTGCCAGCAGCAAAGGGTTTTTACTAGCGGGAGGGCCTGGCCACGAGCAGTACTTC. Its protein is CASSKGFLLAGGPGHEQYF.

The gene calls are TRBV11-2 and TRBJ2-3; TRBD2 might be the D (5 bases). The germline V gene has CDR1 SGHAT and CDR2 FQNNGV. V was shortened by 3 bases and J by 3 bases, with 10 bases between the two germline ends. This CDR3 is built from 14 residues. This chain's CDR3 is CASSFNPGTDTQYF. The CDR3 bases are TGTGCCAGCAGCTTTAATCCGGGGACAGATACGCAGTATTTT.

A single count supports this clone. The V and J genes are TRBV15 and TRBJ2-7; TRBD1 matches 8 bases. After removal of 8 bases from V and 3 bases from J, the junction contained 3 bases not matched to a gene. The CDR3 is 12 amino acids. The germline V gene encodes CDR1 LNHNV and CDR2 YYDKDF (reference sequence). This CDR3 reads CATGDRYYEQYF. The CDR3 region has the DNA TGTGCCACCGGGGACAGGTACTACGAGCAGTACTTC.

The V call is TRBV11-2, the J call TRBJ2-7, with 8 nucleotides matching TRBD1. V lost 1 base and J lost 0; bases outside the gene matches: 5. The CDR3 is 16 residues long. The germline CDR1 and CDR2 sequences are SGHAT and FQNNGV. The CDR3 nucleotides read TGTGCCAGCAGCTTAGGGCGTACAGGGGGCTCCTACGAGCAGTACTTC. Protein: CASSLGRTGGSYEQYF. Drawing the rest from reference TRBV11-2 and TRBJ2-7, the complete variable domain is EAGVAQSPRYKIIEKRQSVAFWCNPISGHATLYWYQQILGQGPKLLIQFQNNGVVDDSQLPKDRFSAERLKGVDSTLKIQPAKLEDSAVYLCASSLGRTGGSYEQYFGPGTRLTVT.

The CDR3 here is CASSLRTGPYEQYF. CDR3 nucleotides: TGTGCCAGCAGCCTCCGGACAGGACCCTACGAGCAGTACTTC. This rearrangement joins TRBV11-2 to TRBJ2-7, with 7 bases matching TRBD1. CDR3 length: 14 amino acids. CDR1 is SGHAT and CDR2 is FQNNGV in the germline V gene. V was clipped by 5 bases and J by 2 bases; unmatched bases: 6.

This rearrangement joins TRBV7-7 to TRBJ2-3; D remains unclear. This CDR3 region has 13 residues. V was cut by 1 base and J by 2 bases, with 4 bases left in between. From germline, CDR1 is SSHAT and CDR2 FNYEAQ (reference sequence). In nucleotides, the CDR3 is TGTGCCAGCAGCTTAGACCTCACAGATACGCAGTATTTT. Its translation: CASSLDLTDTQYF.

The chain links TRBV9 to TRBJ2-2; TRBD2 agrees at 16 bases. The V segment lost 3 bases and the J segment 3 bases; nucleotides outside the gene matches: 8. Germline loops: CDR1 SGDLS, CDR2 YYNGEE. This CDR3 has 19 residues. CDR3 sequence: CASSERGLAGGIDTGELFF. In DNA, the CDR3 is TGTGCCAGCAGCGAGCGGGGACTAGCGGGAGGGATAGACACCGGGGAGCTGTTTTTT.

This clone was counted only a few times. This sequence joins TRBV2 and TRBJ2-3; no definite D call. V dropped 6 bases and J dropped 3 bases, with 16 bases sitting between them. CDR1 and CDR2 (germline): SNHLY, FYNNEI. The CDR3 contains 15 residues. CDR3 loop: CASRNILSPTDTQYF. CDR3 DNA: TGTGCCAGCAGGAATATTTTGTCCCCAACAGATACGCAGTATTTT.

CDR3 region: CASSQDSRLAGRETQYF. CDR3 nucleotide sequence: TGCGCCAGCAGCCAAGATTCGCGGCTAGCGGGACGAGAGACCCAGTACTTC. The genes are TRBV4-1 and TRBJ2-5; TRBD2 matches at 9 bases. CDR3 size: 17 residues. Germline V gene lookup returns CDR1 MGHRA and CDR2 YSYEKL. V trimming: 0 bases; J trimming: 4 bases; junction bases outside the gene matches: 9.

The V and J genes are TRBV27 and TRBJ2-3, with 8 bases that match TRBD2. Germline trimming cut 3 bases from V and 6 bases from J; bases unmatched to any gene: 5. Germline-derived CDR1 and CDR2 are MNHEY and SMNVEV (reference sequence). The CDR3 totals 14 residues. The CDR3 coding sequence is TGTGCCAGCAGTTTTTTAGCGGGACCGGATACGCAGTATTTT. Translating it yields CASSFLAGPDTQYF.

The genes are TRBV27 and TRBJ2-4; D is unclear. Trimming removed 1 base at V and 0 bases at J, with 13 bases between. The CDR3 spans 17 residues. Germline V gives CDR1 MNHEY, CDR2 SMNVEV (reference sequence). The DNA for the CDR3 is TGTGCCAGCAGTTTATTAGGCAGCCCAATAGCCAAAAACATTCAGTACTTC. Its protein is CASSLLGSPIAKNIQYF.

The rearrangement uses TRBV7-9 and TRBJ2-7; TRBD1 aligns across 9 bases. Germline V lookup: CDR1 SEHNR, CDR2 FQNEAQ (reference sequence). With 5 bases clipped from V and 1 base from J, the junction kept 6 bases outside the gene matches. The CDR3 is 15 amino acids. The CDR3 coding sequence is TGTGCCAGCAGCCCAGCACAGGGGGCGTCCTACGAGCAGTACTTC. Protein product: CASSPAQGASYEQYF. The whole variable domain, remainder taken from reference TRBV7-9 and TRBJ2-7, is DTGVSQNPRHKITKRGQNVTFRCDPISEHNRLYWYRQTLGQGPEFLTYFQNEAQLEKSRLLSDRFSAERPKGSFSTLEIQRTEQGDSAMYLCASSPAQGASYEQYFGPGTRLTVT.

This chain uses TRBV6-1 with TRBJ2-1; 10 nucleotides line up with TRBD2. The CDR3 totals 15 residues. Unmatched junction bases numbered 10, after V lost 6 bases and J lost 8 bases. Looked up from germline, CDR1 is MNHNS and CDR2 is SASEGT. CDR3 amino acids: CASRGAAGGPHEQFF. CDR3 DNA sequence: TGTGCCAGCAGGGGAGCAGCGGGAGGGCCCCATGAGCAGTTCTTC.

This chain joins TRBV5-8 and TRBJ2-2; TRBD1 matches 9 bases. The germline gives CDR1 SGHTS, CDR2 YDEGEE. V lost 2 bases and J lost 4; bases outside the gene matches: 9. There are 17 residues in the CDR3. In nucleotides, the CDR3 is TGTGCCAGCAGCTTTGGGGTGGACAGGGGAATCACCGGGGAGCTGTTTTTT. Residues: CASSFGVDRGITGELFF.

This clone was counted once. V gene TRBV7-2 combines with J gene TRBJ1-2; D gene uncertain. Germline V lookup: CDR1 SGHTA, CDR2 FQGNSA. CDR3 size: 14 residues. Trimming took off 4 bases at V and 3 bases at J, with 12 bases between the two ends. The CDR3 DNA reads as TGTGCCAGCAGCTCGGACCTTAGTGACTATGGCTACACCTTC. This encodes CASSSDLSDYGYTF. Supplemented by reference TRBV7-2 and TRBJ1-2, the full variable domain reads GAGVSQSPSNKVTEKGKDVELRCDPISGHTALYWYRQSLGQGLEFLIYFQGNSAPDKSGLPSDRFSAERTGGSVSTLTIQRTQQEDSAVYLCASSSDLSDYGYTFGSGTRLTVV.

The gene calls are TRBV28 and TRBJ2-7, with 9 bases lining up with TRBD2. J lost 5 bases, V lost 3 bases, and 5 bases had no gene match. Germline V gene data show CDR1 as MDHEN and CDR2 as SYDVKM. The CDR3 length is 14 residues. CDR3 nucleotides: TGTGCCAGCAGTTTCTGGCGGGAGGGAAACGAGCAGTACTTC. It encodes CASSFWREGNEQYF.

Comment on this clone: A read error may explain this, as a much larger clone is one base away. The V call is TRBV27, the J call TRBJ2-7; TRBD2 aligns across 13 bases. Germline V gene data show CDR1 as MNHEY and CDR2 as SMNVEV (reference sequence). The V gene end was trimmed by 4 bases and the J gene end by 4 bases; junction bases not matched to a gene: 1. The CDR3 length is 14 residues. CDR3 sequence (DNA): TGTGCCAGCAGTTGGACTAGCGGGAGTTACGAGCAGTACTTC. Encoded protein: CASSWTSGSYEQYF.

This chain uses TRBV29-1 with TRBJ2-1, with 7 bases fitting TRBD1. Trimming removed 7 bases from V and 1 base from J; junction bases left unmatched: 7. Germline V CDR1 and CDR2: SQVTM, ANQGSEA. The CDR3 length is 14 residues. The CDR3 protein is CSAETGLSYNEQFF. For the CDR3, the DNA is TGCAGCGCAGAGACAGGGCTGTCCTACAATGAGCAGTTCTTC.

This chain links TRBV28 with TRBJ2-1; 11 nucleotides agree with TRBD2. Germline V gives CDR1 MDHEN, CDR2 SYDVKM. With 5 bases clipped from V and 5 bases from J, the junction kept 8 bases outside the gene matches. The CDR3 covers 16 residues. DNA for the CDR3: TGTGCCAGCAGTCCCTTAGCGGGAGGGCCAGACAATGAGCAGTTCTTC. It specifies CASSPLAGGPDNEQFF.

The chain recombines TRBV7-7 with TRBJ2-1, with TRBD2 matching 10 bases. V dropped 4 bases and J dropped 4; count of bases not matched to a gene: 13. Per the germline V gene, CDR1 is SSHAT and CDR2 is FNYEAQ (reference sequence). This CDR3 spans 18 amino acids. CDR3 region: CASSSDKKLAGIYNEQFF. The CDR3 bases are TGTGCCAGCAGCTCAGACAAAAAACTAGCGGGAATTTACAATGAGCAGTTCTTC. Based on the CDR3 plus reference TRBV7-7 and TRBJ2-1, the full variable domain is GAGVSQSPRYKVTKRGQDVTLRCDPISSHATLYWYQQALGQGPEFLTYFNYEAQPDKSGLPSDRFSAERPEGSISTLTIQRTEQRDSAMYRCASSSDKKLAGIYNEQFFGPGTRLTVL.